A single TCR beta chain is shown here with its context. The antigen is unknown. It may be a read error: a sequence one base away is much more abundant. These data come from a study of shared clonotypes between healthy human individuals. Study-level results: Some naive CD4 clonotypes, around 4.9%, turned up in common across several donors. In general, naive subsets displayed greater estimated richness than memory subsets did.

There are 16 residues in the CDR3. V shed 4 bases, J shed 2 bases, and the junction held 4 bases outside the gene matches. Germline V gene data show CDR1 as SGDLS and CDR2 as YYNGEE. The run depth of the assay was deep. TCRdb's copy holds only in-frame clones and misses some; the assay was immunoSEQ multiplex PCR. The data contain more than 1 million clones, around three quarters of them singletons. Splitting the CD4+ cells yielded a CD45RA+ naive subset and a CD45RA-negative memory subset. The receptor was derived from a man younger than 35 in good health. Some clones in this sample may be carry-over from other donors' samples. Material: memory CD4+ T cells from PBMCs. Subset reported: CD45RA-negative fraction. V is TRBV9 and J is TRBJ2-3; TRBD2 matches 13 bases. CDR3 in amino acids: CASSPTSGRPTDTQYF. In DNA form, the CDR3 reads TGTGCCAGCAGCCCGACTAGCGGGAGGCCCACAGATACGCAGTATTTT. The variable domain in full, completed from reference TRBV9 and TRBJ2-3, reads DSGVTQTPKHLITATGQRVTLRCSPRSGDLSVYWYQQSLDQGLQFLIQYYNGEERAKGNILERFSAQQFPDLHSELNLSSLELGDSALYFCASSPTSGRPTDTQYFGPGTRLTVL.